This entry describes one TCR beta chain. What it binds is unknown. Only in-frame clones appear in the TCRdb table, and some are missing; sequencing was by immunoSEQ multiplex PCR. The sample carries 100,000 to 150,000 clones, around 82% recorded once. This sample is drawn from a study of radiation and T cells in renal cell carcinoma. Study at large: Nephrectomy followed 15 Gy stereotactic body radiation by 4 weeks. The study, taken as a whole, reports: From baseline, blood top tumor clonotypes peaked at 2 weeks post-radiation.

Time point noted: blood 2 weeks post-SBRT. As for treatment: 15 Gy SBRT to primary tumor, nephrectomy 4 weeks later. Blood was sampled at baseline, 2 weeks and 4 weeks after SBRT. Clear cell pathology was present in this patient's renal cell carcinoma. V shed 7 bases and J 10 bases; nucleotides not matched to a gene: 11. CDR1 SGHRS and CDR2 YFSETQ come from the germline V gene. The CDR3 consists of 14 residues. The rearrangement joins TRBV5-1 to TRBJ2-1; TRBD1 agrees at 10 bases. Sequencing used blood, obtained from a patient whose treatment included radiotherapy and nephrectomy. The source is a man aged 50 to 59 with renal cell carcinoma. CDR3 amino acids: CASLPGTGASEQFF. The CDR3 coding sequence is TGCGCCAGCCTACCCGGGACAGGGGCTTCGGAGCAGTTCTTC. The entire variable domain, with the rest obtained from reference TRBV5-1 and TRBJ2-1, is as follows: KAGVTQTPRYLIKTRGQQVTLSCSPISGHRSVSWYQQTPGQGLQFLFEYFSETQRNKGNFPGRFSGRQFSNSRSEMNVSTLELGDSALYLCASLPGTGASEQFFGPGTRLTVL.